This paragraph covers one T cell receptor (beta chain) sequence. The CDR3 runs to 21 residues. V was clipped by 2 bases and J by 2 bases; unmatched bases: 22. The germline V gene encodes CDR1 SGHRS and CDR2 YFSETQ. Clones were read by immunoSEQ multiplex PCR, and TCRdb kept only the in-frame ones, dropping some. This repertoire shows 99,000 or so clones, approximately 95% found once; its top ten account for over 0.2%. This record comes from a study of technical replicates of blood from a few donors. This chain joins TRBV5-1 and TRBJ2-3; TRBD1 aligns across 8 bases. The source of this sequence is a human donor in good health. Sequencing was carried out using T cells isolated from PBMCs. CDR3 sequence (DNA): TGCGCCAGCAGCTTCCTTGACTGGTTAGGACAGGGAATGCACTCCACAGATACGCAGTATTTT. Translation gives CASSFLDWLGQGMHSTDTQYF.